One and the same sample provided the 12 T cell receptor beta chains below, sequenced in a study of T-cell reconstitution after alpha-beta-depleted transplantation in children. A TCRbeta library incorporating unique molecular identifiers was prepared. TCRdb ran MiXCR on the PCR reads and lists one entry per CDR3 protein. The data contain about 540,000 distinct CDR3 sequences, around 16% of them singletons. The source material was PBMCs from the stem cell graft donor, sampled from the stem cell graft. These TCRs come from a human donor who donated a stem cell graft to a child with acute lymphoblastic leukemia.

V usage is TRBV4-1 and J usage is TRBJ2-7, with 9 nucleotides matching TRBD2. Trimming cost V 0 bases and J 4 bases; bases outside gene matches: 10. Per germline, CDR1 MGHRA and CDR2 YSYEKL. CDR3 length: 17 amino acids. CDR3 residues: CASSQDWAGGHLYEQYF. CDR3 DNA sequence: TGCGCCAGCAGCCAAGATTGGGCGGGAGGGCATCTGTACGAGCAGTACTTC.

This clonotype has a handful of counts. The rearrangement uses TRBV29-1 and TRBJ1-1; D unresolved. This CDR3 comprises 12 residues. Germline V gene sequence: CDR1 SQVTM, CDR2 ANQGSEA. The germline V and J ends were trimmed by 7 bases and 1 base, with 10 bases remaining between them. Written as DNA, the CDR3 is TGCAGCGCTATGTGGCAGAACACTGAAGCTTTCTTT. Translating gives CSAMWQNTEAFF. The variable domain in full, with the rest retrieved from reference TRBV29-1 and TRBJ1-1, is SAVISQKPSRDICQRGTSLTIQCQVDSQVTMMFWYRQQPGQSLTLIATANQGSEATYESGFVIDKFPISRPNLTFSTLTVSNMSPEDSSIYLCSAMWQNTEAFFGQGTRLTVV.

In this sample, this clonotype turned up many times. The chain employs TRBV11-2 and TRBJ2-1, with D perhaps TRBD2 (5 bases). V lost 7 bases and J lost 4, with 11 bases in between. The germline gives CDR1 SGHAT, CDR2 FQNNGV. CDR3 length: 13 residues. The CDR3 spells CASTHPGYNEQFF. CDR3 sequence (DNA): TGTGCCAGCACCCATCCGGGATACAATGAGCAGTTCTTC.

The chain is built from TRBV7-9 and TRBJ2-5, with D possibly being TRBD2 (7 bases). Trimming took off 6 bases at V and 4 bases at J, with 18 bases between the two ends. The CDR3 totals 15 residues. The V gene's germline CDR1 is SEHNR and CDR2 FQNEAQ (reference sequence). The CDR3 here is CASSPIRGGPETQYF. The CDR3 coding sequence is TGTGCCAGCAGTCCGATCAGGGGAGGGCCAGAGACCCAGTACTTC.

The rearrangement joins TRBV5-6 to TRBJ1-1, with unresolved D. The CDR3 runs 12 residues. The V end was cut by 1 base, the J end by 11 bases, with 12 bases between. Germline-derived CDR1 and CDR2 are SGHDT and YYEEEE. The CDR3 sequence is CASSLIRGRAFF. The DNA for the CDR3 is TGTGCCAGCAGCTTGATACGAGGACGTGCTTTCTTT.

This clonotype was observed a handful of times. V and J are TRBV29-1 and TRBJ1-2, with D maybe TRBD1 (6 bases). From germline, CDR1 is SQVTM and CDR2 ANQGSEA. The CDR3 covers 13 residues. Trimming stripped 7 bases from V and 8 bases from J, with 20 bases between. The CDR3 DNA follows: TGCAGCGACTCCGGGACAAGACCTCTGGGCTACACCTTC. Its translation is CSDSGTRPLGYTF.

The CDR3 bases are TGTGCCACCAGTGATGGGGGCCGGAACACTGAAGCTTTCTTT. This codes for CATSDGGRNTEAFF. V and J are TRBV24-1 and TRBJ1-1, with D perhaps TRBD1 (6 bases). CDR1 is KGHDR and CDR2 is SFDVKD in the germline V gene. The CDR3 loop spans 14 amino acids. V lost 3 bases and J lost 1, with 8 bases in between.

Many counts were recorded for this clonotype. V is TRBV7-2 and J is TRBJ2-1; D unclear. V lost 1 base to trimming and J lost 6 bases, with 7 bases between them. This CDR3 contains 13 residues. CDR1 SGHTA and CDR2 FQGNSA come from the germline V gene. The CDR3 protein is CASSLGLLNEQFF. CDR3 in DNA: TGTGCCAGCAGCTTAGGACTCCTCAATGAGCAGTTCTTC.

Here the CDR3 reads CASSQNREADEQYF. CDR3 sequence (DNA): TGTGCCAGCAGCCAAAACAGGGAAGCAGACGAGCAGTACTTC. V is TRBV7-9 and J is TRBJ2-7, with a weak D call TRBD1 (6 bases). Germline assignment: CDR1 SEHNR and CDR2 FQNEAQ (reference sequence). This CDR3 has 14 residues. With 5 bases removed from V and 5 bases from J, the gap between germline ends came to 16 bases.

A few counts support this clonotype. The chain links TRBV29-1 to TRBJ1-5; 10 nucleotides line up with TRBD1. J gave up 5 bases and V 6 bases, and 7 bases lay outside the gene matches. Germline CDR1 is SQVTM and CDR2 is ANQGSEA. This CDR3 is built from 14 residues. Written as DNA, the CDR3 is TGCAGCGTCCAGGACAGGGGGAACCATCAGCCCCAGCATTTT. Protein product: CSVQDRGNHQPQHF.

The chain links TRBV12-3 or TRBV12-4 to TRBJ1-1; no firm D call. V was cut by 1 base and J by 0 bases, with 6 bases left in between. CDR3 length: 14 residues. The CDR3 is CASSLGELNTEAFF. The CDR3, as DNA: TGTGCCAGCAGTTTAGGGGAGTTGAACACTGAAGCTTTCTTT.

This rearrangement joins TRBV28 to TRBJ2-3; either TRBD1 or TRBD2 may fit D (5 bases each). CDR3 length: 16 amino acids. CDR1 and CDR2 from the germline V gene are MDHEN and SYDVKM. Trimming pared 3 bases from V and 1 base from J, leaving 14 bases between. DNA for the CDR3: TGTGCCAGCAGTTTGGGGACCCAGGGCGGCACAGATACGCAGTATTTT. Its translation is CASSLGTQGGTDTQYF.